The 13 T cell receptor beta chains presented below share a single source sample, sequenced in a study of T cell changes during pregnancy in multiple sclerosis. The method was immunoSEQ multiplex PCR; TCRdb's version includes in-frame clones alone and lacks a portion of them. Of around 50,000 clones listed, approximately 90% are singletons. The input for sequencing was CD8+ T cells from peripheral blood mononuclear cells, taken in the second trimester of pregnancy. The receptors derive from a female donor with multiple sclerosis, enrolled in a pregnancy study.

CDR3: CASSVRQGGEQFF. CDR3 sequence (DNA): TGTGCCAGCAGCGTACGACAGGGAGGTGAGCAGTTCTTC. The chain has TRBV13 and TRBJ2-1, with D possibly matching TRBD1 (7 bases). Germline CDR1 PRHDT, CDR2 FYEKMQ (reference sequence). The CDR3 extends over 13 amino acids. V shed 5 bases and J shed 9 bases, with 14 bases lying between them.

As DNA, the CDR3 is TGTGCCAGCAGCTTAGAAGCGGGAGGGCCCTACGAGCAGTACTTC. Protein: CASSLEAGGPYEQYF. The chain joins TRBV7-2 to TRBJ2-7, with TRBD2 identical over 10 bases. The V segment lost 1 base and the J segment 2 bases; nucleotides outside the gene matches: 2. The CDR3 loop spans 15 amino acids. Germline CDR1 is SGHTA and CDR2 is FQGNSA.

V gene TRBV25-1 combines with J gene TRBJ2-1, with D possibly TRBD1 on 6 matching bases. CDR1 and CDR2 from the germline V gene are MGHDK and SYGVNS. V dropped 2 bases and J dropped 6 bases, with 20 bases sitting between them. The CDR3 has 17 amino acids. The CDR3 DNA is TGTGCCAGCAGTGAACCCGTATCATTGGCCAGGGGCAATGAGCAGTTCTTC. Translation: CASSEPVSLARGNEQFF.

The chain recombines TRBV19 with TRBJ1-2; possibly TRBD1 for D (6 bases). Trimming cost V 1 base and J 6 bases, with 15 bases left between them. Germline-derived CDR1 and CDR2 are LNHDA and SQIVND (reference sequence). This CDR3 contains 15 residues. CDR3 region: CASSIVRGAQDGYTF. DNA of the CDR3: TGTGCCAGTAGTATAGTACGGGGGGCGCAGGATGGCTACACCTTC.

The chain links TRBV10-2 to TRBJ2-1; 8 bases fit TRBD2. V shed 8 bases and J 3 bases; nucleotides not matched to a gene: 12. This CDR3 is 16 amino acids long. Germline V gene data show CDR1 as WSHSY and CDR2 as SAAADI. The DNA of the CDR3 is TGCGCCAGCGGAGACCCAATAGCGGGGTTCTACAATGAGCAGTTCTTC. Translated, it gives CASGDPIAGFYNEQFF.

The V gene is TRBV27, the J gene TRBJ2-7; D is possibly TRBD2 (5 bases). V dropped 4 bases and J dropped 5 bases, with 15 bases sitting between them. Germline V gene lookup returns CDR1 MNHEY and CDR2 SMNVEV (reference sequence). This CDR3 comprises 14 residues. Here the CDR3 reads CASSYLAGGDEQYF. CDR3 DNA sequence: TGTGCCAGCAGTTACCTAGCTGGAGGTGACGAGCAGTACTTC.

The V and J genes are TRBV10-3 and TRBJ1-4; 9 bases match TRBD1. Unmatched junction bases numbered 3, after V lost 8 bases and J lost 5 bases. CDR3 length: 13 amino acids. Per germline, CDR1 ENHRY and CDR2 SYGVKD. This CDR3 reads CAIAGTGNEKLFF. CDR3 DNA: TGTGCCATCGCCGGGACAGGGAATGAAAAACTGTTTTTT.

The chain uses TRBV9 and TRBJ2-3; the match to TRBD2 covers 8 bases. This CDR3 is 15 amino acids long. The V segment lost 3 bases and the J segment 8 bases; nucleotides outside the gene matches: 11. Per germline, CDR1 SGDLS and CDR2 YYNGEE. CDR3 in DNA: TGTGCCAGCAGCGGTAGCGGGGCGGATTCCAGTACGCAGTATTTT. It specifies CASSGSGADSSTQYF.

The table lists this clone with a count of one. The chain employs TRBV6-5 and TRBJ1-2; TRBD1 might be the D (6 bases). Trimming removed 6 bases from V and 4 bases from J, with 15 bases in between. The CDR3 runs to 14 residues. Germline values: CDR1 MNHEY, CDR2 SVGAGI. In DNA form, the CDR3 reads TGTGCCAGCAGGTTCCTTGGGGGCCTCTATGGCTACACCTTC. Its protein product is CASRFLGGLYGYTF.

The V gene is TRBV7-3, the J gene TRBJ2-5, with 9 bases matching TRBD2. After removal of 2 bases from V and 5 bases from J, the junction contained 18 bases not matched to a gene. Germline CDR1 and CDR2: SGHTA and FQGTGA. The CDR3 covers 19 residues. CDR3 sequence reads: CASSLVGSSGDTSDETQYF. The CDR3 nucleotides read TGTGCCAGCAGCTTAGTGGGGTCTAGCGGGGATACCTCGGATGAGACCCAGTACTTC.

The chain combines TRBV7-9 with TRBJ1-4, with TRBD1 matching 7 bases. This CDR3 has 19 amino acids. V shed 5 bases and J 0 bases; nucleotides not matched to a gene: 15. Germline V gene data show CDR1 as SEHNR and CDR2 as FQNEAQ (reference sequence). The CDR3 nucleotides read TGTGCCAGCAGCGCGAGGGGGCTTTCTGAAAGTACAACTAATGAAAAACTGTTTTTT. This encodes CASSARGLSESTTNEKLFF.

The V and J genes are TRBV6-5 and TRBJ2-2; D gene unclear. V was trimmed by 1 base and J by 1 base, leaving 10 bases between them. This CDR3 has 16 amino acids. Germline assignment: CDR1 MNHEY and CDR2 SVGAGI. This CDR3 is CASSYFFQENTGELFF. The CDR3 DNA reads TGTGCCAGCAGTTACTTTTTCCAGGAGAACACCGGGGAGCTGTTTTTT.

The sample holds a few counts of this clone. The rearrangement uses TRBV9 and TRBJ2-7; a weak D match, TRBD2 (5 bases). Trimming pared 3 bases from V and 0 bases from J, leaving 10 bases between. Per germline, CDR1 SGDLS and CDR2 YYNGEE. CDR3 size: 14 residues. The CDR3 protein is CASSESGNSYEQYF. The CDR3 DNA reads as TGTGCCAGCAGCGAGTCGGGGAACTCCTACGAGCAGTACTTC.